This T cell receptor beta chain was sequenced for a study of siplizumab effects on memory and regulatory T cells. Here immunoSEQ multiplex PCR was the method, and the copy in TCRdb shows in-frame clones only, minus some. The profile shows tens of thousands of clones, approximately 97% of them singletons. The study, taken as a whole, reports: Proliferating siplizumab-culture Treg suppressive function went unconfirmed.

Losses at the gene ends were 5 bases for V and 4 bases for J; bases not matched to a gene: 2. CDR1 and CDR2 from the germline V gene are SGHTA and FQGTGA. The CDR3 totals 14 residues. Comments on this clone: Its antigen is unknown.

This sequence joins TRBV7-3 and TRBJ2-2, with 9 bases that match TRBD1. The material sequenced was naive CD4+ T cells sorted from blood. The sequence was collected from a human donor in good health. DNA for the CDR3: TGTGCCAGCAGCGGACAGGGGATCACCGGGGAGCTGTTTTTT. It codes for CASSGQGITGELFF.